The 22 T cell receptor beta chains below come from one sample, sequenced in a study. MiXCR was run by TCRdb on the 5' RACE reads, yielding one entry per CDR3 protein. The sample contains approximately 60,000 distinct CDR3 sequences, roughly 28% of which appear only once. The sample comprised tumor-infiltrating memory CD4+ T cells sorted from the breast tumor. The subset here: memory CD4+ T cells, CD4+CD45RO+CD25-. The receptor source for this set is a female donor with breast cancer.

This clonotype was seen many times. This chain connects TRBV20-1 to TRBJ1-4, with TRBD1 as a possible D gene (5 bases). The CDR3 extends over 16 amino acids. V lost 3 bases to trimming and J lost 1 base, with 15 bases between them. Germline CDR1 is DFQATT and CDR2 is SNEGSKA (reference sequence). CDR3 nucleotides: TGCAGTGCTAGTTGGGACCAGGGCGAAACTAATGAAAAACTGTTTTTT. This sequence encodes CSASWDQGETNEKLFF.

The chain employs TRBV20-1 and TRBJ2-3; the match to TRBD2 covers 11 bases. Germline V lookup: CDR1 DFQATT, CDR2 SNEGSKA (reference sequence). V was pared by 6 bases and J by 3 bases, with 8 bases of the junction left unmatched. The CDR3 runs 15 residues. The CDR3 nucleotides are TGCAGTGCCAGAAAGCTAGCGGGAGGTACAGATACGCAGTATTTT. Translation: CSARKLAGGTDTQYF.

This clonotype appeared a few times. CDR3 sequence reads: CASSYGAGVTQYF. The CDR3 nucleotides are TGTGCCAGCAGTTACGGAGCGGGGGTTACGCAGTATTTT. The rearrangement joins TRBV6-2 or TRBV6-3 to TRBJ2-3; TRBD2 matches at 8 bases. From germline, CDR1 is MNHEY and CDR2 SVGEGT. The CDR3 is made up of 13 amino acids. Losses at the gene ends were 2 bases for V and 8 bases for J; bases not matched to a gene: 3.

The chain has TRBV9 and TRBJ1-1; 7 bases map to TRBD1. The germline V gene has CDR1 SGDLS and CDR2 YYNGEE. This CDR3 spans 15 amino acids. J gave up 7 bases and V 1 base, and 10 bases lay outside the gene matches. The DNA for the CDR3 is TGTGCCAGCAGCGTAACAGGGGTTGTATTAGGTGAAGCTTTCTTT. Translated, it gives CASSVTGVVLGEAFF.

This clonotype was observed a handful of times. The rearrangement links TRBV18 to TRBJ1-1, with TRBD1 identical over 9 bases. V lost 3 bases to trimming and J lost 5 bases; unmatched junction nucleotides: 10. CDR1 and CDR2 from the germline V gene are KGHSH and LQKENI. The CDR3 has 16 residues. In nucleotides, the CDR3 is TGTGCCAGCTCACCGTACATGTCCGGACAGGGGACTGAAGCTTTCTTT. This gives the protein CASSPYMSGQGTEAFF. The entire variable domain, with the rest obtained from reference TRBV18 and TRBJ1-1, is as follows: NAGVMQNPRHLVRRRGQEARLRCSPMKGHSHVYWYRQLPEEGLKFMVYLQKENIIDESGMPKERFSAEFPKEGPSILRIQQVVRGDSAAYFCASSPYMSGQGTEAFFGQGTRLTVV.

This chain links TRBV20-1 with TRBJ1-5, with D possibly being TRBD1 (6 bases). Trimming took off 6 bases at V and 5 bases at J, with 17 bases between the two ends. CDR1 and CDR2 (germline): DFQATT, SNEGSKA (reference sequence). CDR3 length: 14 residues. Written as DNA, the CDR3 is TGCAGTGCGAGTGGACAGCTAGTCGATCAGCCCCAGCATTTT. It is translated as CSASGQLVDQPQHF.

This clonotype has only a few counts. The chain carries TRBV6-5 and TRBJ2-4; D could derive from TRBD1 or TRBD2 (5 bases each). The CDR3 sequence is 13 residues long. The V gene's germline CDR1 is MNHEY and CDR2 SVGAGI. V lost 4 bases, J lost 11 bases, and 15 bases lay in between. The CDR3 DNA reads TGTGCCAGCAGTTCCAGGGACGATCGGTTTCAGTACTTC. It codes for CASSSRDDRFQYF.

This clonotype has a handful of counts. The rearrangement uses TRBV11-2 and TRBJ2-1; TRBD2 agrees at 7 bases. The CDR3 runs to 14 residues. CDR1 and CDR2 (germline): SGHAT, FQNNGV. The V and J ends lost 8 bases and 4 bases, in that order; junction bases with no gene match: 8. The CDR3 DNA is TGTGCCAGCGCGTCCCAGGGAGGGTACAATGAGCAGTTCTTC. Translated: CASASQGGYNEQFF.

This clonotype was detected once. The gene calls are TRBV6-6 and TRBJ1-3, with 7 bases identical to TRBD1. V trimming: 5 bases; J trimming: 4 bases; junction bases outside the gene matches: 11. CDR1 and CDR2 (germline): MNHNY, SVGAGI (reference sequence). The CDR3 contains 16 residues. The CDR3 protein is CASSPRNRGGGNTIYF. DNA for the CDR3: TGTGCCAGCAGTCCGCGGAACAGGGGAGGAGGAAACACCATATATTTT.

This clonotype was seen at least ten times. The V call is TRBV4-3, the J call TRBJ2-3, with D tentatively TRBD2 (5 bases). Germline-derived CDR1 and CDR2 are LGHNA and YSLEER. The CDR3 has 14 amino acids. Trimming removed 4 bases from V and 4 bases from J, with 12 bases in between. The CDR3 nucleotides are TGCGCCAGCAGCCGGACTCTGGGGTCAGATACGCAGTATTTT. Translated, it gives CASSRTLGSDTQYF.

Only a few counts were recorded for this clonotype. The rearrangement uses TRBV7-9 and TRBJ2-3; a possible D gene is TRBD2 (6 bases). Trimming shortened V by 5 bases and J by 6 bases, and 15 bases separated the two germline ends. The germline V gene has CDR1 SEHNR and CDR2 FQNEAQ (reference sequence). This CDR3 comprises 14 residues. The CDR3 nucleotides read TGTGCCAGCAGCCCCGGGACTGTGTTGGATACGCAGTATTTT. Its protein product is CASSPGTVLDTQYF.

This clonotype was picked up a small number of times. The gene calls are TRBV6-5 and TRBJ2-3; 7 nucleotides agree with TRBD2. J gave up 4 bases and V 6 bases, and 10 bases lay outside the gene matches. The V gene's germline CDR1 is MNHEY and CDR2 SVGAGI. The CDR3 contains 15 residues. The CDR3 here is CASRRTGGRADTQYF. The CDR3 DNA sequence: TGTGCCAGCAGGAGAACTGGCGGGAGAGCAGATACGCAGTATTTT.

V usage is TRBV4-3 and J usage is TRBJ2-1; D perhaps matches TRBD2 (6 bases). Germline CDR1 LGHNA, CDR2 YSLEER. V was trimmed by 0 bases and J by 15 bases, leaving 12 bases between them. The CDR3 consists of 12 residues. The CDR3 reads CASSQDRDLPFF. In DNA, the CDR3 is TGCGCCAGCAGCCAAGATCGGGACTTGCCGTTCTTC.

Worth noting for this clonotype: With a much larger clone just one base away, this may be a read error. The rearrangement uses TRBV28 and TRBJ1-1, with TRBD1 matching 8 bases. Germline-derived CDR1 and CDR2 are MDHEN and SYDVKM. CDR3 length: 12 amino acids. CDR3: CASSQTGAEAVF. In DNA, the CDR3 is TGTGCCAGCAGTCAGACAGGGGCTGAAGCTGTCTTT.

This CDR3 is CATSDPDRETFF. The CDR3, as DNA: TGTGCCACCAGTGACCCCGACAGGGAAACTTTCTTT. This rearrangement joins TRBV24-1 to TRBJ1-1; 7 bases agree with TRBD1. The germline CDR1 and CDR2 sequences are KGHDR and SFDVKD. The CDR3 totals 12 residues. V shed 4 bases, J shed 12 bases, and the junction held 7 bases outside the gene matches.

This clonotype was detected a few times. V is TRBV6-6 and J is TRBJ1-1; tentatively, D is TRBD1 (5 bases). The V end was cut by 10 bases, the J end by 2 bases, with 20 bases between. The CDR3 runs 15 residues. The germline CDR1 and CDR2 sequences are MNHNY and SVGAGI (reference sequence). CDR3 sequence: CATITLGRGNTEAFF. DNA for the CDR3: TGTGCCACGATTACTTTGGGGCGGGGCAACACTGAAGCTTTCTTT.

In its sample, this clonotype was seen once. The rearrangement uses TRBV20-1 and TRBJ1-1; D not certain. Germline CDR1 is DFQATT and CDR2 is SNEGSKA (reference sequence). The V gene lost 4 bases and the J gene lost 12 bases, with 18 bases spanning the gap. The CDR3 has 12 amino acids. As DNA, the CDR3 is TGCAGTGCTACAGATGGCCCCGGGAGGCCTTTCTTT. Protein product: CSATDGPGRPFF.

This clonotype was recorded at least ten times. The chain employs TRBV7-2 and TRBJ1-4; 8 nucleotides line up with TRBD1. The V gene's germline CDR1 is SGHTA and CDR2 FQGNSA. V dropped 3 bases and J dropped 5; count of bases not matched to a gene: 5. This CDR3 comprises 15 residues. The CDR3 bases are TGTGCCAGCAGCTTCTCCACAGGGGGAAATGAAAAACTGTTTTTT. Its protein product is CASSFSTGGNEKLFF.

The V and J genes are TRBV28 and TRBJ1-1, with a possible D match to TRBD1 (5 bases). Germline V CDR1 and CDR2: MDHEN, SYDVKM. This CDR3 spans 13 amino acids. V lost 6 bases and J lost 4, with 12 bases in between. CDR3 sequence reads: CASSRGWATEAFF. DNA of the CDR3: TGTGCCAGCAGCCGGGGGTGGGCCACTGAAGCTTTCTTT.

V gene TRBV7-9 combines with J gene TRBJ1-5; the D gene is possibly TRBD1 (5 bases). Between the trimmed V and J ends, which lost 3 bases and 5 bases, there was a span of 29 bases. This CDR3 spans 20 amino acids. The germline gives CDR1 SEHNR, CDR2 FQNEAQ (reference sequence). For the CDR3, the DNA is TGTGCCAGCAGCTTCCGGATTTTAGGGTTAACGGTGGGGGACTATCAGCCCCAGCATTTT. Its protein is CASSFRILGLTVGDYQPQHF.

This clonotype was observed a handful of times. This chain uses TRBV12-3 or TRBV12-4 with TRBJ1-2; no firm D call. This CDR3 region has 14 residues. Trimming shortened V by 5 bases and J by 8 bases, and 18 bases separated the two germline ends. CDR3 loop: CASSPMWGSEGYTF. The CDR3 nucleotides are TGTGCCAGCAGTCCCATGTGGGGAAGTGAGGGCTACACCTTC.

The chain recombines TRBV7-8 with TRBJ2-1; D call uncertain. Germline V CDR1 and CDR2: SGHVS, FQNEAQ. This CDR3 region has 15 residues. Trimming cost V 3 bases and J 0 bases, with 9 bases left between them. The CDR3 nucleotides read TGTGCCAGCAGCTTGGGATACCGCTCCTACAATGAGCAGTTCTTC. Its translation: CASSLGYRSYNEQFF. Based on the CDR3 plus reference TRBV7-8 and TRBJ2-1, the full variable domain is GAGVSQSPRYKVAKRGQDVALRCDPISGHVSLFWYQQALGQGPEFLTYFQNEAQLDKSGLPSDRFFAERPEGSVSTLKIQRTQQEDSAVYLCASSLGYRSYNEQFFGPGTRLTVL.